This passage covers 26 T cell receptor beta chains from one sample sequenced in a study of early T cells in non-severe SARS-CoV-2 infection (dated by TCRdb to about 2021). The receptor library was made with 5' RACE. Sequencing took place on a NextSeq 500. Using fastp at Q25 and MiXCR, TCRdb reprocessed the public reads and kept productive beta chains. Duplicate CDR3 protein sequences are folded into a single record with the most common DNA and genes. The sample records 75,000 to 95,000 distinct CDR3 sequences, about 15% of which are singletons. The ten largest clones represent about 5% of the sample. Here the sequenced sample was whole blood, taken at baseline. These receptors came from an adult who was a healthcare worker with PCR-confirmed SARS-CoV-2 infection or an uninfected control (not recorded which).

This clonotype was found a few times. V is TRBV12-3 or TRBV12-4 and J is TRBJ2-1; TRBD2 agrees at 14 bases. J was trimmed by 6 bases and V by 7 bases; bases with no gene match: 5. CDR3 length: 15 residues. In DNA form, the CDR3 reads TGTGCCAGCATCGGACTAGCGGGAGGAGGCAATGAGCAGTTCTTC. This codes for CASIGLAGGGNEQFF.

This clonotype was recorded many times. The rearrangement uses TRBV20-1 and TRBJ2-2; tentatively, D is TRBD1 or TRBD2 (5 bases each). The CDR3 spans 14 residues. V was pared by 0 bases and J by 5 bases, with 10 bases between. The germline V gene encodes CDR1 DFQATT and CDR2 SNEGSKA (reference sequence). CDR3 sequence: CSARDEGPTGELFF. DNA of the CDR3: TGCAGTGCTAGAGATGAGGGACCAACCGGGGAGCTGTTTTTT.

This clonotype was observed a few times. V is TRBV20-1 and J is TRBJ2-7; 7 nucleotides match TRBD2. Per germline, CDR1 DFQATT and CDR2 SNEGSKA (reference sequence). J lost 0 bases, V lost 6 bases, and 8 bases had no gene match. The CDR3 is made up of 14 amino acids. CDR3 loop: CSAGGGRDSYEQYF. The CDR3 coding sequence is TGCAGTGCCGGAGGCGGGAGAGACTCCTACGAGCAGTACTTC.

This clonotype came up a few times. V is TRBV27 and J is TRBJ1-1, with D hard to call. There are 13 residues in the CDR3. Germline values: CDR1 MNHEY, CDR2 SMNVEV (reference sequence). The CDR3, as DNA: TGTAACGAGGGAGGGTTTTCCCCATCTGAAGCTTTCTTT. Its protein is CNEGGFSPSEAFF.

This clonotype was detected a few times. The rearrangement links TRBV20-1 to TRBJ2-3; TRBD2 matches at 15 bases. The CDR3 has 14 residues. After removal of 6 bases from V and 5 bases from J, the junction contained 3 bases not matched to a gene. Germline V CDR1 and CDR2: DFQATT, SNEGSKA (reference sequence). The CDR3 loop reads CSAGLAGGLDTQYF. The CDR3 bases are TGCAGTGCGGGACTAGCGGGAGGTCTAGATACGCAGTATTTT.

The rearrangement uses TRBV6-5 and TRBJ1-2, with TRBD1 matching over 7 bases. There are 14 residues in the CDR3. Germline CDR1 reads MNHEY; CDR2 reads SVGAGI. Unmatched junction bases numbered 9, after V lost 6 bases and J lost 5 bases. CDR3 nucleotides: TGTGCCAGCAGCCGCGCGGGACAGATGTATGGCTACACCTTC. Translating gives CASSRAGQMYGYTF.

A few counts support this clonotype. The chain has TRBV6-2 or TRBV6-3 and TRBJ2-2; D is unclear. Germline V gene lookup returns CDR1 MNHEY and CDR2 SVGEGT. V lost 2 bases and J lost 3, with 7 bases in between. The CDR3 has 14 amino acids. The CDR3 is CASSYGQYTGELFF. CDR3 in DNA: TGTGCCAGCAGTTACGGCCAGTACACCGGGGAGCTGTTTTTT.

This clonotype came up a few times. The rearrangement uses TRBV20-1 and TRBJ2-7; a possible D gene is TRBD2 (5 bases). Germline V CDR1 and CDR2: DFQATT, SNEGSKA (reference sequence). The CDR3 runs to 13 residues. V shed 2 bases and J shed 3 bases, with 11 bases lying between them. The CDR3 loop is CSARNGESYEQYF. CDR3 DNA sequence: TGCAGTGCTAGAAACGGGGAAAGCTACGAGCAGTACTTC.

The CDR3 nucleotides are TGCGCCAGCAGCCAAGATAGGGGCGGGATGAACACTGAAGCTTTCTTT. It codes for CASSQDRGGMNTEAFF. This chain connects TRBV4-3 to TRBJ1-1, with a possible D match to TRBD1 (5 bases). Trimming shortened V by 0 bases and J by 0 bases, and 11 bases separated the two germline ends. The CDR3 consists of 16 residues. The germline V gene has CDR1 LGHNA and CDR2 YSLEER.

This clonotype was observed a handful of times. CDR3 in DNA: TGTGCCAGCAGCCCCTCCCGAAGGACTTACCTGTTCTTC. Translating gives CASSPSRRTYLFF. V is TRBV9 and J is TRBJ2-1; D might be TRBD2 (5 bases). CDR3 length: 13 amino acids. V dropped 4 bases and J dropped 15 bases, with 20 bases sitting between them. The germline CDR1 and CDR2 sequences are SGDLS and YYNGEE.

The chain has TRBV14 and TRBJ2-1; D remains ambiguous. V was pared by 2 bases and J by 9 bases, with 8 bases between. Germline V gene data show CDR1 as SGHDN and CDR2 as FVKESK. CDR3 size: 12 residues. In DNA, the CDR3 is TGTGCCAGCAGCCAATTGTTTCGTGAGCAGTTCTTC. Its translation: CASSQLFREQFF.

CDR3 loop: CASSQVQGGSNEKLFF. In DNA, the CDR3 is TGCGCCAGCAGCCAAGTTCAGGGCGGATCTAATGAAAAACTGTTTTTT. The chain uses TRBV4-1 and TRBJ1-4; D might be TRBD1 (5 bases). V lost 1 base to trimming and J lost 3 bases, with 12 bases between them. In germline, CDR1 is MGHRA, CDR2 YSYEKL. The CDR3 runs to 16 residues.

This clonotype turned up a few times. This chain uses TRBV7-6 with TRBJ2-5; a weak D match, TRBD1 (5 bases). Trimming shortened V by 5 bases and J by 3 bases, and 13 bases separated the two germline ends. The CDR3 covers 14 residues. Germline-derived CDR1 and CDR2 are SGHVS and FNYEAQ. Here the CDR3 reads CASSRGRRKETQYF. For the CDR3, the DNA is TGTGCCAGCAGCAGGGGAAGACGGAAAGAGACCCAGTACTTC.

The chain is built from TRBV11-3 and TRBJ2-7; the match to TRBD1 covers 12 bases. The CDR3 is made up of 14 amino acids. Per germline, CDR1 SGHNT and CDR2 YENEEA. V was pared by 4 bases and J by 7 bases, with 5 bases of the junction left unmatched. This chain's CDR3 is CASSSGQGAREQYF. The CDR3, as DNA: TGTGCCAGCAGCTCGGGACAGGGGGCGAGGGAGCAGTACTTC.

This clonotype appeared a few times. The rearrangement uses TRBV7-8 and TRBJ2-7; possible D gene TRBD2, 6 bases. The germline gives CDR1 SGHVS, CDR2 FQNEAQ. This CDR3 contains 15 residues. V lost 1 base to trimming and J lost 5 bases, with 15 bases between them. The DNA for the CDR3 is TGTGCCAGCAGCTTAGGGCCGCTCAGGGAGGACGAGCAGTACTTC. Translating gives CASSLGPLREDEQYF.

This chain links TRBV28 with TRBJ2-7; no reliable D call. V lost 7 bases and J 0 bases, leaving 13 bases between the germline ends. The germline V gene has CDR1 MDHEN and CDR2 SYDVKM. This CDR3 is 14 amino acids long. CDR3 loop: CASKPVRVSYEQYF. CDR3 nucleotides: TGTGCCAGCAAGCCCGTCCGGGTCTCCTACGAGCAGTACTTC.

The chain uses TRBV30 and TRBJ1-3; weak D call: TRBD1 (5 bases). Germline lookup yields CDR1 GTSNPN and CDR2 SVGIG (reference sequence). The CDR3 runs to 17 residues. V lost 0 bases and J 4 bases, leaving 19 bases between the germline ends. CDR3 DNA: TGTGCCTGGAGTGTTCTCCGGACAAACCTGGGAGGAAACACCATATATTTT. Translation: CAWSVLRTNLGGNTIYF.

The chain carries TRBV27 and TRBJ1-6, with TRBD1 matching 8 bases. V lost 0 bases, J lost 9 bases, and 7 bases stayed unmatched. The V gene's germline CDR1 is MNHEY and CDR2 SMNVEV (reference sequence). There are 16 residues in the CDR3. In DNA, the CDR3 is TGTGCCAGCAGTTTATCCCGGCAGGGGGCCCGTTCACCCCTCCACTTT. It specifies CASSLSRQGARSPLHF.

J is TRBJ2-3 and V is TRBV5-6; 8 bases fit TRBD1. The CDR3 covers 16 residues. The junction had 12 bases not matched to a gene; V was cut back by 4 bases and J by 5 bases. The germline V gene has CDR1 SGHDT and CDR2 YYEEEE. The CDR3 DNA reads as TGTGCCAGCAGCGGAGCCGGGACAGGAAACCTAGATACGCAGTATTTT. Its protein is CASSGAGTGNLDTQYF.

This clonotype was counted between two and nine times. V usage is TRBV20-1 and J usage is TRBJ2-2; 8 bases map to TRBD2. This CDR3 contains 14 residues. The V gene end was trimmed by 5 bases and the J gene end by 1 base; junction bases not matched to a gene: 3. Germline V CDR1 and CDR2: DFQATT, SNEGSKA (reference sequence). This chain's CDR3 is CSAELAENTGELFF. The CDR3 region has the DNA TGCAGTGCTGAACTAGCGGAGAACACCGGGGAGCTGTTTTTT.

J is TRBJ1-2 and V is TRBV11-2; TRBD1 is a possible D gene (6 bases). The germline CDR1 and CDR2 sequences are SGHAT and FQNNGV. V was pared by 7 bases and J by 7 bases, with 22 bases between. The CDR3 has 15 residues. CDR3 bases: TGTGCCAGCACGAGTAACCCAGGGGCCAGATTTGGCTACACCTTC. This codes for CASTSNPGARFGYTF.

The chain joins TRBV5-6 to TRBJ1-5; 7 positions agree with TRBD1. J was trimmed by 4 bases and V by 4 bases; bases with no gene match: 11. There are 16 residues in the CDR3. Germline CDR1 is SGHDT and CDR2 is YYEEEE. CDR3 bases: TGTGCCAGCAGCGAACAGGGGTGGATCGATAATCAGCCCCAGCATTTT. Amino acids: CASSEQGWIDNQPQHF.

There are a few counts of this clonotype. J is TRBJ2-1 and V is TRBV20-1; perhaps TRBD1 as D (5 bases). Germline V CDR1 and CDR2: DFQATT, SNEGSKA (reference sequence). V lost 3 bases and J 5 bases, leaving 8 bases between the germline ends. This CDR3 has 12 residues. CDR3: CSASQQDNEQFF. CDR3 bases: TGCAGTGCTAGCCAACAGGACAATGAGCAGTTCTTC.

The rearrangement joins TRBV12-3 or TRBV12-4 to TRBJ1-2, with no clear D. V was cut by 3 bases and J by 8 bases, with 10 bases left in between. The CDR3 spans 12 residues. The CDR3 DNA reads TGTGCCAGCAGTTTCGGGGATTTCGGCTACACCTTC. It specifies CASSFGDFGYTF.

This clonotype was counted between two and nine times. This chain uses TRBV6-5 with TRBJ1-5; no clear D gene. V lost 6 bases to trimming and J lost 1 base, with 4 bases between them. Germline CDR1 reads MNHEY; CDR2 reads SVGAGI. This CDR3 region has 12 residues. The CDR3 DNA is TGTGCCAGCAGGGGCAGCAATCAGCCCCAGCATTTT. Its translation: CASRGSNQPQHF.

This clonotype has a count of ten or more. The rearrangement uses TRBV9 and TRBJ1-1; a possible D gene is TRBD1 (6 bases). This CDR3 has 15 amino acids. The germline gives CDR1 SGDLS, CDR2 YYNGEE. V was pared by 0 bases and J by 0 bases, with 9 bases between. CDR3 DNA: TGTGCCAGCAGCGTAGGCGACAGGATGAACACTGAAGCTTTCTTT. Protein sequence: CASSVGDRMNTEAFF.